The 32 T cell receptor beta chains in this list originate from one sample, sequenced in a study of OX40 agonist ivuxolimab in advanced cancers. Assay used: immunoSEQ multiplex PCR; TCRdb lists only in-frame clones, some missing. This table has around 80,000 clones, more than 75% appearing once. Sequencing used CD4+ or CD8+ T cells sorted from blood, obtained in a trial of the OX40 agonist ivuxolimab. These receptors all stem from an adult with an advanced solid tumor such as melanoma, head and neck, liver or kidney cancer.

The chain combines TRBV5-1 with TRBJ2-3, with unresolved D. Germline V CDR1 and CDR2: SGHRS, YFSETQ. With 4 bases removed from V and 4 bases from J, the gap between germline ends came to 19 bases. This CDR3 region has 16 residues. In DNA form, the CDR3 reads TGCGCCAGCAGCCCCTCCCCCGGTTCTCTGCCAGATACGCAGTATTTT. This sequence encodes CASSPSPGSLPDTQYF.

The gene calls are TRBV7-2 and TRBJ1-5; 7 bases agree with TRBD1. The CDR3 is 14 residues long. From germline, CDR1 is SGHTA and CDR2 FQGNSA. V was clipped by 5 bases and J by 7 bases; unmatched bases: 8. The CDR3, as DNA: TGTGCCAGCAGCGGTCGAGGGGGCGGGCAGCCCCAGCATTTT. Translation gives CASSGRGGGQPQHF.

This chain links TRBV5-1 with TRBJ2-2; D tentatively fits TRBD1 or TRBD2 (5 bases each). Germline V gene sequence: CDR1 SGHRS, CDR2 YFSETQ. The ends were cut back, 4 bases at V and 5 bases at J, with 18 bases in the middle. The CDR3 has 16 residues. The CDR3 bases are TGCGCCAGCAGCCACTGGCAGGGTACGGGGACCGGGGAGCTGTTTTTT. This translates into CASSHWQGTGTGELFF.

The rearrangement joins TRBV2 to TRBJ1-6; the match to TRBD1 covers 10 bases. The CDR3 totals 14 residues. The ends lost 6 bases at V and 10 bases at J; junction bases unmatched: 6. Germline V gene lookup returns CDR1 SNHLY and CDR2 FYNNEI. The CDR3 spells CASRGGQGDSPLHF. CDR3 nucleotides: TGTGCCAGCAGGGGTGGACAGGGGGACTCACCCCTCCACTTT.

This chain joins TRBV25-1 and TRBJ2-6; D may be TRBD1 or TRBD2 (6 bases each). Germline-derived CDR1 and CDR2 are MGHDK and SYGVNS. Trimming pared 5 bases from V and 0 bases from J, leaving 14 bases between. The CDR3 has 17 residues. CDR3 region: CASSYGGRGSGANVLTF. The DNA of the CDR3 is TGTGCCAGCAGTTACGGGGGCCGGGGCTCTGGGGCCAACGTCCTGACTTTC.

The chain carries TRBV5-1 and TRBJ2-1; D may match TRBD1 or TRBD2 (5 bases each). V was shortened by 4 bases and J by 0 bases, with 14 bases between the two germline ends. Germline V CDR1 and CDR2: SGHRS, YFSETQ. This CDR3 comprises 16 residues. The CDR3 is CASSPGTGSSYNEQFF. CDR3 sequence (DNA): TGCGCCAGCAGCCCGGGAACAGGAAGCTCCTACAATGAGCAGTTCTTC. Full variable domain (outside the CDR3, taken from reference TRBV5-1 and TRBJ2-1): KAGVTQTPRYLIKTRGQQVTLSCSPISGHRSVSWYQQTPGQGLQFLFEYFSETQRNKGNFPGRFSGRQFSNSRSEMNVSTLELGDSALYLCASSPGTGSSYNEQFFGPGTRLTVL.

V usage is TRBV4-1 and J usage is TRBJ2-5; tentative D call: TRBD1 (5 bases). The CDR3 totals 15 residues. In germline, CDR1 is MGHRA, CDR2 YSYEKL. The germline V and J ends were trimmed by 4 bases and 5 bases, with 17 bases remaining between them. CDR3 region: CASSRGSQGSETQYF. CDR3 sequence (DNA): TGCGCCAGCAGCCGGGGCAGCCAGGGCTCGGAGACCCAGTACTTC.

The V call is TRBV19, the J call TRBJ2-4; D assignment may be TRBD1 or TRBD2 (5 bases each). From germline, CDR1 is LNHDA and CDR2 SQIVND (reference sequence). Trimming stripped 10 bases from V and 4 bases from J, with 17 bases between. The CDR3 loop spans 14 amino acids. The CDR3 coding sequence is TGTGCCACTAGCAGCGTGGGGGAAAAAAACATTCAGTACTTC. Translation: CATSSVGEKNIQYF.

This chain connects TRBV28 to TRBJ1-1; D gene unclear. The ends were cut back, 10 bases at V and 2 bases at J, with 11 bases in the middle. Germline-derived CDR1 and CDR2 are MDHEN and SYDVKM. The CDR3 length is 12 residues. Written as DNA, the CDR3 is TGTGCCACCACCATCACTAACACTGAAGCTTTCTTT. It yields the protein CATTITNTEAFF.

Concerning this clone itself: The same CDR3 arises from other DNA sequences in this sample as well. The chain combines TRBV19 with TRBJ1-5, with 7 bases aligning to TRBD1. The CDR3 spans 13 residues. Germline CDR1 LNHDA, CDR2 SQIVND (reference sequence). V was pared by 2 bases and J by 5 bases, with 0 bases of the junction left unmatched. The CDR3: CASSIQGDQPQHF. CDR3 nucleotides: TGTGCCAGTAGTATACAGGGGGATCAGCCCCAGCATTTT.

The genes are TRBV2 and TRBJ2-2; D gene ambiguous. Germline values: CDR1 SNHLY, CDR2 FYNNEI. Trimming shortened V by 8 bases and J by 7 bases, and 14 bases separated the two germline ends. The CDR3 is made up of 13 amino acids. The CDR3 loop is CASHASGGGELFF. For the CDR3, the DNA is TGTGCCAGCCACGCCTCAGGTGGCGGGGAGCTGTTTTTT.

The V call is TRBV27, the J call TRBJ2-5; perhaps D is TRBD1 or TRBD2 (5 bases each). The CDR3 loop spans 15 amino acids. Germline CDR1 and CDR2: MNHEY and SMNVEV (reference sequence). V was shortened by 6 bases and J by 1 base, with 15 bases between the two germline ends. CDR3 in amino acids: CASRHGTAGQETQYF. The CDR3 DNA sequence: TGTGCCAGCAGACACGGGACCGCCGGCCAAGAGACCCAGTACTTC.

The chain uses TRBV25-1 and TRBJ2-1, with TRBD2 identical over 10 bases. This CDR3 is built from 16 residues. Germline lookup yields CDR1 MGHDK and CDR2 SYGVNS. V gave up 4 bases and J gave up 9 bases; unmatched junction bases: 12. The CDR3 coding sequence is TGTGCCAGCAGTGTAGCGGGGGGCGGGTTTTTGGGTGAGCAGTTCTTC. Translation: CASSVAGGGFLGEQFF.

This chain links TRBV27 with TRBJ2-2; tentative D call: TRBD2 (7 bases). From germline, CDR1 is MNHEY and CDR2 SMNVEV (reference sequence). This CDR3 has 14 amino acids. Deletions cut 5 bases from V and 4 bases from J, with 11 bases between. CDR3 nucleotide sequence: TGTGCCAGCAGTGTCGGGGGGCCCACCGGGGAGCTGTTTTTT. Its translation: CASSVGGPTGELFF.

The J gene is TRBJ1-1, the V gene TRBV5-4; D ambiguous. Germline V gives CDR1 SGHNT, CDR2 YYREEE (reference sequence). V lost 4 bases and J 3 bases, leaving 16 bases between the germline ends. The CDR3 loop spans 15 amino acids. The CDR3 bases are TGTGCCAGCAGCCAGGAAACAGAATATTACACTGAAGCTTTCTTT. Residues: CASSQETEYYTEAFF.

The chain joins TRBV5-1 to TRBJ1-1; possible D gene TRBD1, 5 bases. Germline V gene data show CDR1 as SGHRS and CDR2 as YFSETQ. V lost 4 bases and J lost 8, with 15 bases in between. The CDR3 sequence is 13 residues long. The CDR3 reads CASSQHQGIEAFF. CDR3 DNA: TGCGCCAGCAGCCAGCACCAGGGAATAGAAGCTTTCTTT.

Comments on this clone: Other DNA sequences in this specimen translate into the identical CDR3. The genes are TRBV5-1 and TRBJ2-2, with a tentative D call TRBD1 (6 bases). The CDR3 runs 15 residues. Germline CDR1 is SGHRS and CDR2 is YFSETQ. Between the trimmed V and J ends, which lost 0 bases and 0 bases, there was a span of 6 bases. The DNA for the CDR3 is TGCGCCAGCAGCTTGGGGACAGCGAACACCGGGGAGCTGTTTTTT. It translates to CASSLGTANTGELFF.

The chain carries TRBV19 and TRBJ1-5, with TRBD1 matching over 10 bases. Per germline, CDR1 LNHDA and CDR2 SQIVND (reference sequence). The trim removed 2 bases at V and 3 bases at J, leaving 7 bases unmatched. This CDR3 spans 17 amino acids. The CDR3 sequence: CASSIYGQGEVNQPQHF. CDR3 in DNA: TGTGCCAGTAGTATATATGGACAGGGGGAGGTCAATCAGCCCCAGCATTTT.

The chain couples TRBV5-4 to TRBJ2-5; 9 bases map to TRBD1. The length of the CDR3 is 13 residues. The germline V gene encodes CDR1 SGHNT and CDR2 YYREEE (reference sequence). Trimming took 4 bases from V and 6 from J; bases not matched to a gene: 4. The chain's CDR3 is CASSGTGNKTQYF. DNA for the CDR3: TGTGCCAGCAGCGGGACAGGGAATAAGACCCAGTACTTC.

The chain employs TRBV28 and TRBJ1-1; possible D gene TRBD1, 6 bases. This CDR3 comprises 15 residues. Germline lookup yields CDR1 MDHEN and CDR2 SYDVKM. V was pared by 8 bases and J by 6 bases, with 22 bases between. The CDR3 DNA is TGTGCCAGCGCCCGTCAGGGGCGGGGAGGGCCTGAAGCTTTCTTT. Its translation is CASARQGRGGPEAFF.

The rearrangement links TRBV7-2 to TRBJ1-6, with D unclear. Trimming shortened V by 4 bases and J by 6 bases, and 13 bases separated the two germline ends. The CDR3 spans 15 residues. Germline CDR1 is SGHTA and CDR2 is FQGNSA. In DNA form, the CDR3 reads TGTGCCAGCAGCTATCCCGCGGCGGGTAATTCACCCCTCCACTTT. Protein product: CASSYPAAGNSPLHF.

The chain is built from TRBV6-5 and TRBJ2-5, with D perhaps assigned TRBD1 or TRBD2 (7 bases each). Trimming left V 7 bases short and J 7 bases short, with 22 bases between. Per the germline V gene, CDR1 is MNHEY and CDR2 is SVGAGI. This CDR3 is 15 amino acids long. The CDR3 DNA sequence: TGTGCCAGCACCTCCTCGGGGAGGGGGCTGGGGACCCAGTACTTC. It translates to CASTSSGRGLGTQYF.

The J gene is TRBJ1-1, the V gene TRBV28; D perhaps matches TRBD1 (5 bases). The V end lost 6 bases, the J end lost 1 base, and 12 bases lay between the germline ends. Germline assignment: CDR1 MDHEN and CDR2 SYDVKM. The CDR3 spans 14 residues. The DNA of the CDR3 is TGTGCCAGCAGGGGCCGGGGCTCGAACACTGAAGCTTTCTTT. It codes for CASRGRGSNTEAFF. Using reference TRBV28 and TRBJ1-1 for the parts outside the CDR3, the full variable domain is DVKVTQSSRYLVKRTGEKVFLECVQDMDHENMFWYRQDPGLGLRLIYFSYDVKMKEKGDIPEGYSVSREKKERFSLILESASTNQTSMYLCASRGRGSNTEAFFGQGTRLTVV.

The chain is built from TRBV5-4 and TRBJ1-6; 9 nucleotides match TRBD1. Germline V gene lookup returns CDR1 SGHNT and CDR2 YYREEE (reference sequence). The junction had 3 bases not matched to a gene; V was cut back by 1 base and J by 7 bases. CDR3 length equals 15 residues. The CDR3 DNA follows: TGTGCCAGCAGCTTGAAGACAGGGGGGAATTCACCCCTCCACTTT. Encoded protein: CASSLKTGGNSPLHF.

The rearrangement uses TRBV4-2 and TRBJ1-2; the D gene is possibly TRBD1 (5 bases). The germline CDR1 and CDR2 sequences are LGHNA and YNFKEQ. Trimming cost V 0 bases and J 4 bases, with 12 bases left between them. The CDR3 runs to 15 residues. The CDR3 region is CASSQDTGGGYGYTF. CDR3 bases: TGTGCCAGCAGCCAAGATACGGGGGGTGGCTATGGCTACACCTTC.

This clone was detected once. CDR3 DNA sequence: TGTGCCAGCAGTTGGGCGGACACAGATACGCAGTATTTT. This sequence encodes CASSWADTDTQYF. The V and J genes are TRBV28 and TRBJ2-3, with D unresolved. Trimming took 4 bases from V and 2 from J, leaving 7 bases between them. This CDR3 is built from 13 residues. Looked up from germline, CDR1 is MDHEN and CDR2 is SYDVKM.

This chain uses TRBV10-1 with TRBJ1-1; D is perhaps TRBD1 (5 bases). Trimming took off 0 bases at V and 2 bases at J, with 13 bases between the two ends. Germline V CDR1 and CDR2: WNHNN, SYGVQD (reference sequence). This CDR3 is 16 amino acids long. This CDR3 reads CASSESPEGSNTEAFF. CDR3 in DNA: TGCGCCAGCAGTGAGTCGCCAGAGGGGAGCAACACTGAAGCTTTCTTT.

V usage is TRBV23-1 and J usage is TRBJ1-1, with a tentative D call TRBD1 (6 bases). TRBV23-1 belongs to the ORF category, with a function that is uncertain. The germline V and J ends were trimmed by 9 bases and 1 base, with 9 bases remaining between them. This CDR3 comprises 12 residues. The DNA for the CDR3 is TGCGCCAGGGGGGCCGGGAACACTGAAGCTTTCTTT. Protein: CARGAGNTEAFF.

The chain's CDR3 is CASSHPGLAATGELFF. DNA of the CDR3: TGCGCCAGCAGCCACCCGGGACTAGCGGCCACCGGGGAGCTGTTTTTT. The chain links TRBV5-1 to TRBJ2-2, with TRBD2 matching 11 bases. From germline, CDR1 is SGHRS and CDR2 YFSETQ. The CDR3 is 16 amino acids. V was clipped by 4 bases and J by 4 bases; unmatched bases: 6.

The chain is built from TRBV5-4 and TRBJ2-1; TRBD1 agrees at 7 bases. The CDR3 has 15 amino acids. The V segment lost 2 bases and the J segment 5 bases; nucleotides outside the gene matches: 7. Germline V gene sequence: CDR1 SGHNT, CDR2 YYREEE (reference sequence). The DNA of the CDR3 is TGTGCCAGCAGCTTAAGTCAGGGGGTGAACAATGAGCAGTTCTTC. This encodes CASSLSQGVNNEQFF.

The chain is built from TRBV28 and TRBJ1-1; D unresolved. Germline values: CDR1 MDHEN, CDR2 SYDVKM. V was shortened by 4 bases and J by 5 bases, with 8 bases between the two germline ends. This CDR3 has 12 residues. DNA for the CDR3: TGTGCCAGCAGTTCCGTGAGGACTGAAGCTTTCTTT. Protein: CASSSVRTEAFF. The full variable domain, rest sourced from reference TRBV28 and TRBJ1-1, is DVKVTQSSRYLVKRTGEKVFLECVQDMDHENMFWYRQDPGLGLRLIYFSYDVKMKEKGDIPEGYSVSREKKERFSLILESASTNQTSMYLCASSSVRTEAFFGQGTRLTVV.

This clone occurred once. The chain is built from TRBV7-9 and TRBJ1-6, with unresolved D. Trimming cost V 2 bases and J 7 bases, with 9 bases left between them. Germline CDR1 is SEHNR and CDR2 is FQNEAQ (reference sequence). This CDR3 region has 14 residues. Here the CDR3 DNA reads TGTGCCAGCAGCTTATTCCAGGAGAATTCACCCCTCCACTTT. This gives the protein CASSLFQENSPLHF.